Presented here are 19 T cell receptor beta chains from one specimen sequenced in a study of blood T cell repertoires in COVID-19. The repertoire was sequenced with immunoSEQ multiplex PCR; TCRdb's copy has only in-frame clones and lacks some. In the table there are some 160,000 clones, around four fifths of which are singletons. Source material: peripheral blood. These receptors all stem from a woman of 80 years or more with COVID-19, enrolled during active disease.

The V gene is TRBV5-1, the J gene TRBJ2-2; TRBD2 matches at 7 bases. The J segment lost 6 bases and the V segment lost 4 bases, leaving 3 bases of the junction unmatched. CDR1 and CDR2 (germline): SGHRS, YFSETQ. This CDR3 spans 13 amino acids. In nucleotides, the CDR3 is TGCGCCAGCAGCCCGGCGGGGGCCGGGGAGCTGTTTTTT. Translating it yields CASSPAGAGELFF.

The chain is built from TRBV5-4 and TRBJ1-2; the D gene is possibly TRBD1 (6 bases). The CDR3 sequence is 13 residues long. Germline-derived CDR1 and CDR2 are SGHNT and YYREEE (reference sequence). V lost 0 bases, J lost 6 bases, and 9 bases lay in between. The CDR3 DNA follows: TGTGCCAGCAGCTTGGAAGGGGGTCATGGCTACACCTTC. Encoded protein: CASSLEGGHGYTF.

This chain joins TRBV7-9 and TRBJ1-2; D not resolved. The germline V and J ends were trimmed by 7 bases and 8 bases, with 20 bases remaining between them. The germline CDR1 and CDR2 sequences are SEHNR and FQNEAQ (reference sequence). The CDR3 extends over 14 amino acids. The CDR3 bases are TGTGCCAGCACCCGGGAACTCCGATTTTTAGGCTACACCTTC. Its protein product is CASTRELRFLGYTF. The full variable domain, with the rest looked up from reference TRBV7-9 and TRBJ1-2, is DTGVSQNPRHKITKRGQNVTFRCDPISEHNRLYWYRQTLGQGPEFLTYFQNEAQLEKSRLLSDRFSAERPKGSFSTLEIQRTEQGDSAMYLCASTRELRFLGYTFGSGTRLTVV.

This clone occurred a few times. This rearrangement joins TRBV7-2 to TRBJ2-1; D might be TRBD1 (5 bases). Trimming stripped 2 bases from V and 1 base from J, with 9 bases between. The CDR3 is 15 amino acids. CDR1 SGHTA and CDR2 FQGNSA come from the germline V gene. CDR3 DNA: TGTGCCAGCAGCTTAACTCAGGGATCCTACAATGAGCAGTTCTTC. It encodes CASSLTQGSYNEQFF.

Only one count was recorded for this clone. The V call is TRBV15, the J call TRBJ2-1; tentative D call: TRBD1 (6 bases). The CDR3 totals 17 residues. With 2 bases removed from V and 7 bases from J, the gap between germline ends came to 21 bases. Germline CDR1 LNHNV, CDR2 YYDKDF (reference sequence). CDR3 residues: CATSRKDWEKRGNEQFF. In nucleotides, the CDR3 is TGTGCCACCAGCAGAAAGGACTGGGAAAAAAGGGGGAATGAGCAGTTCTTC.

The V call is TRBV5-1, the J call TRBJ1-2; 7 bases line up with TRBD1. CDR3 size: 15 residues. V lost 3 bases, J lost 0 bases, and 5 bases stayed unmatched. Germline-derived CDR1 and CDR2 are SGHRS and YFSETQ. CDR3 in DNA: TGCGCCAGCAGCTCTCGGGGACAGTCTAACTATGGCTACACCTTC. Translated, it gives CASSSRGQSNYGYTF.

CDR3 nucleotide sequence: TGTGCCAGCAGTTACGCGAGAGCCTTCTCTGGAAACACCATATATTTT. This translates into CASSYARAFSGNTIYF. The rearrangement links TRBV6-2 or TRBV6-3 to TRBJ1-3; D not certain. The germline V gene has CDR1 MNHEY and CDR2 SVGEGT. CDR3 length: 16 residues. Trimming left V 2 bases short and J 0 bases short, with 11 bases between.

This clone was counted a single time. The CDR3 bases are TGCAGTGCTACTGACAGGGGTTCGAGCGAAAAACTGTTTTTT. Translated, it gives CSATDRGSSEKLFF. This sequence joins TRBV20-1 and TRBJ1-4, with TRBD1 matching 8 bases. CDR1 and CDR2 (germline): DFQATT, SNEGSKA (reference sequence). The CDR3 sequence is 14 residues long. After removal of 4 bases from V and 8 bases from J, the junction contained 9 bases not matched to a gene.

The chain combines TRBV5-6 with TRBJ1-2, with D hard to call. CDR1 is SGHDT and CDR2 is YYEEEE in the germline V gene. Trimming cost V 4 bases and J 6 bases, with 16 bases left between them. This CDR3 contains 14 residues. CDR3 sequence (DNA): TGTGCCAGCAGCAACCGACTCCCAAATCATGGCTACACCTTC. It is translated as CASSNRLPNHGYTF.

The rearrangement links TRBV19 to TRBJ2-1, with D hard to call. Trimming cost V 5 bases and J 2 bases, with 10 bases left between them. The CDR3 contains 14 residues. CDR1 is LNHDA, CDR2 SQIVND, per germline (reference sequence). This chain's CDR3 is CASSGQAPYNEQFF. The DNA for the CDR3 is TGTGCCAGTAGTGGGCAGGCTCCCTACAATGAGCAGTTCTTC. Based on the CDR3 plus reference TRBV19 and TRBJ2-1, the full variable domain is DGGITQSPKYLFRKEGQNVTLSCEQNLNHDAMYWYRQDPGQGLRLIYYSQIVNDFQKGDIAEGYSVSREKKESFPLTVTSAQKNPTAFYLCASSGQAPYNEQFFGPGTRLTVL.

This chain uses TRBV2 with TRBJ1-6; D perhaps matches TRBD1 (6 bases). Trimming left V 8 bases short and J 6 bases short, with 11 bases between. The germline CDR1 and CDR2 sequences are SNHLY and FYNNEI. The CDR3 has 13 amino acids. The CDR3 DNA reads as TGTGCCAGCCACCGGGACACTAATTCACCCCTCCACTTT. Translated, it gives CASHRDTNSPLHF.

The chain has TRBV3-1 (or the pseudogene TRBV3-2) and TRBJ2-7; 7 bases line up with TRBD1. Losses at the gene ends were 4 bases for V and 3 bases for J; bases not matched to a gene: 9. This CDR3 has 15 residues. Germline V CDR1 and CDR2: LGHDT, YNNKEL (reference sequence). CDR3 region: CASSPTGTAIYEQYF. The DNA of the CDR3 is TGTGCCAGCAGCCCTACCGGGACAGCCATCTACGAGCAGTACTTC.

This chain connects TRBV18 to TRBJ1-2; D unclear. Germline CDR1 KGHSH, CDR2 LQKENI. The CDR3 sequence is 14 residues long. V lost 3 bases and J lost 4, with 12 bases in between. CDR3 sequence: CASSPTPTAYGYTF. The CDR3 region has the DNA TGTGCCAGCTCACCGACGCCCACAGCCTATGGCTACACCTTC.

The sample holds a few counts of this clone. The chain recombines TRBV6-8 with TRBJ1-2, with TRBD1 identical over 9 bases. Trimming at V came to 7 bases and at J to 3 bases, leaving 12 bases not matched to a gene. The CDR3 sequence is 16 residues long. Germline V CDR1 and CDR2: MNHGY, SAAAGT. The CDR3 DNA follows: TGTGCCAGCACCACCGATCGGGGACAGGGTGACTATGGCTACACCTTC. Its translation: CASTTDRGQGDYGYTF.

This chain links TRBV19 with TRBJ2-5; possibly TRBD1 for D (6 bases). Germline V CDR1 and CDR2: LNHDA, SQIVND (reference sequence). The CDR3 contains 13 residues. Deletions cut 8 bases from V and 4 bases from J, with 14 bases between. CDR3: CASFPGQRETQYF. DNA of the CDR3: TGTGCCAGTTTTCCGGGACAAAGAGAGACCCAGTACTTC.

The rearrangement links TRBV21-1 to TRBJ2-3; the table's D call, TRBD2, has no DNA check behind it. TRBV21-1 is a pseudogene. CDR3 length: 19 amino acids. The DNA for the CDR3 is TGTGCCAGCAGCCCCCGCCGGACTAGCGGGAGGGCCTCTACAGATACGCAGTATTTT. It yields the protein CASSPRRTSGRASTDTQYF.

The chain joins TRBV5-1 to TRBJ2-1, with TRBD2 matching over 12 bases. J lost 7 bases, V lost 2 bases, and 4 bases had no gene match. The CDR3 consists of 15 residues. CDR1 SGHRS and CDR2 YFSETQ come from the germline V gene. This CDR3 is CASSFLAGGQNEQFF. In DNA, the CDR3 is TGCGCCAGCAGCTTTCTAGCGGGAGGGCAGAATGAGCAGTTCTTC.

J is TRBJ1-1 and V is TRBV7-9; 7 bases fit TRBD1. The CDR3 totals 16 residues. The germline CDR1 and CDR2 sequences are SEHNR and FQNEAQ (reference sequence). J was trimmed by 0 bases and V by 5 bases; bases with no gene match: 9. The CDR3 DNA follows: TGTGCCAGCAGCGCCCAACCGGGACAGCTGAACACTGAAGCTTTCTTT. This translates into CASSAQPGQLNTEAFF. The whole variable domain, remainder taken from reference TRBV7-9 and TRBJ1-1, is DTGVSQNPRHKITKRGQNVTFRCDPISEHNRLYWYRQTLGQGPEFLTYFQNEAQLEKSRLLSDRFSAERPKGSFSTLEIQRTEQGDSAMYLCASSAQPGQLNTEAFFGQGTRLTVV.

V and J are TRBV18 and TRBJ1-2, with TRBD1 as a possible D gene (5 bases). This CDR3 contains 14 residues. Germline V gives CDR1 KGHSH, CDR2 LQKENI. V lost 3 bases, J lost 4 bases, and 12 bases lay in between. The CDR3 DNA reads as TGTGCCAGCTCACCTCGTGACAGAAGCTATGGCTACACCTTC. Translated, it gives CASSPRDRSYGYTF.